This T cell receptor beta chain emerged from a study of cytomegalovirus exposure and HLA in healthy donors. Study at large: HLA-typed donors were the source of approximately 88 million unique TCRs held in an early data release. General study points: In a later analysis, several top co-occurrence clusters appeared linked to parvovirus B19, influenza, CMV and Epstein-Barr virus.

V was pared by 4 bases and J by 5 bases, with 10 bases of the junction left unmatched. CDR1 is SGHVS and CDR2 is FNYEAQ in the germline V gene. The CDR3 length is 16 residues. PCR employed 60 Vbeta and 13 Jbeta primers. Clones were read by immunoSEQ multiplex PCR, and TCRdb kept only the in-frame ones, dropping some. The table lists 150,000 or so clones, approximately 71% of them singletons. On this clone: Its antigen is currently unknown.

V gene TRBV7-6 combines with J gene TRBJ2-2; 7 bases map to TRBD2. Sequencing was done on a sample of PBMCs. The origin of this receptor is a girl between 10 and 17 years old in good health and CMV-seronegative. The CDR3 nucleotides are TGTGCCAGCAGCTCATACGGCGGGGGAGTTACCGGGGAGCTGTTTTTT. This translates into CASSSYGGGVTGELFF.